The rows below give T cell receptor beta chains drawn from one sample of a study of PD-L1 blockade in urothelial cancer. Libraries were prepared by immunoSEQ multiplex PCR; TCRdb keeps only in-frame clonotypes and omits some of them. The sample has some 20,000 clones, around 88% seen once; the top ten hold roughly 3.6%. Source: PBMCs, taken around atezolizumab (anti-PD-L1) treatment. The receptors derive from a man aged 50 to 60 with urothelial cancer. The CDR3 runs from the conserved cysteine through the conserved F or W. The D gene is left open where the match is weak. Some rows mark clone size as missing; the rest say once, few, many or name a class of expanded clone.

v_gene	abundance	d_gene	j_gene	len	CDR3aa	CDR3nt
TRBV5-6	.	TRBD1	TRBJ2-2	15	CASSWAHRGTGELFF	TGTGCCAGCAGCTGGGCGCACAGGGGCACCGGGGAGCTGTTTTTT
TRBV4-1	once	.	TRBJ2-7	14	CASSQERQSYEQYF	TGCGCCAGCAGCCAAGAACGACAGTCCTACGAGCAGTACTTC
TRBV6-4	.	.	TRBJ1-1	13	CASSVSQQTEAFF	TGTGCCAGCAGTGTTAGCCAGCAGACTGAAGCTTTCTTT
TRBV5-6	.	.	TRBJ2-5	19	CASSLRRSRAGRGQETQYF	TGTGCCAGCAGCTTGAGGAGGAGTAGGGCTGGACGGGGCCAAGAGACCCAGTACTTC
TRBV6-5	.	TRBD1	TRBJ1-1	14	CASSYYSGGTEAFF	TGTGCCAGCAGTTACTACTCAGGGGGGACTGAAGCTTTCTTT
TRBV4-3	once	.	TRBJ2-1	15	CASSQGLSYFGEQFF	TGCGCCAGCAGCCAAGGACTATCCTATTTTGGTGAGCAGTTCTTC
TRBV19	.	TRBD2	TRBJ2-2	15	CASSTSGRVTGELFF	TGTGCCAGTAGTACTAGCGGGAGGGTCACCGGGGAGCTGTTTTTT
TRBV27	few	.	TRBJ2-1	16	CASSLLIFGLSNEQFF	TGTGCCAGCAGTTTATTGATATTCGGACTCTCCAATGAGCAGTTCTTC
TRBV21-1	.	.	TRBJ2-1	18	CASSGRDLGGSLYNEQFF	TGTGCCAGCAGCGGACGGGACCTTGGCGGGAGCCTCTACAATGAGCAGTTCTTC
TRBV7-3	.	TRBD1	TRBJ1-1	13	CASSRTGDTEAFF	TGTGCCAGCAGCAGAACAGGGGACACTGAAGCTTTCTTT
TRBV7-6	few	TRBD2	TRBJ2-1	16	CASSLREGLARDEQFF	TGTGCCAGCAGCCTTAGGGAGGGGCTAGCCCGCGATGAGCAGTTCTTC
TRBV5-1	.	.	TRBJ1-1	15	CASSLGELSHTEAFF	TGCGCCAGCAGCTTGGGGGAGCTGAGCCACACTGAAGCTTTCTTT
TRBV30	few	.	TRBJ1-6	15	CAWSPRTVVNSPLHF	TGTGCCTGGAGTCCCCGGACAGTCGTAAATTCACCCCTCCACTTT